These 7 T cell receptor beta chains were sequenced from one sample in a study of blood T cell repertoires in COVID-19 (TCRdb year 2020). Libraries were prepared through the immunoSEQ multiplex PCR assay. The table was pulled from immuneACCESS by TCRdb, which kept in-frame rearrangements only. Such tables lose some clones; where checked, under half of the loss comes from unresolved V genes, and the rest has no known cause. This sample is represented by fewer than 500,000 clones; roughly 87% of them were singletons. Of the sample, 1.5% to 2% falls within the top ten clones. Specimen: PBMCs or T cells enriched from blood (not recorded which). The source is a woman under 30 with acute COVID-19.

This sequence joins TRBV11-3 and TRBJ1-3, with D tentatively TRBD1 (5 bases). Germline-derived CDR1 and CDR2 are SGHNT and YENEEA. This CDR3 is 15 amino acids long. V lost 5 bases to trimming and J lost 2 bases, with 13 bases between them. The CDR3 region has the DNA TGTGCCAGCAGCCCCGGCAAGGGGACTGGAAACACCATATATTTT. Its translation is CASSPGKGTGNTIYF.

The rearrangement uses TRBV9 and TRBJ2-3; 11 bases line up with TRBD2. CDR3 length equals 17 residues. Germline V lookup: CDR1 SGDLS, CDR2 YYNGEE. The J segment lost 2 bases and the V segment lost 1 base, leaving 6 bases of the junction unmatched. CDR3 in amino acids: CASSVSPLAGVTDTQYF. The CDR3 nucleotides are TGTGCCAGCAGCGTATCCCCACTAGCGGGGGTCACAGATACGCAGTATTTT.

This chain connects TRBV7-2 to TRBJ2-7; a weak D match, TRBD2 (5 bases). This CDR3 has 14 residues. Per the germline V gene, CDR1 is SGHTA and CDR2 is FQGNSA. The V end lost 1 base, the J end lost 4 bases, and 11 bases lay between the germline ends. The DNA for the CDR3 is TGTGCCAGCAGCTTAGGAGGGTCGAAATACGAGCAGTACTTC. It specifies CASSLGGSKYEQYF.

The chain carries TRBV5-1 and TRBJ1-3, with a possible D match to TRBD1 (6 bases). CDR1 and CDR2 from the germline V gene are SGHRS and YFSETQ. The length of the CDR3 is 16 residues. V was shortened by 0 bases and J by 2 bases, with 12 bases between the two germline ends. The CDR3 DNA follows: TGCGCCAGCAGCTTGGCCATGGGGGCGACTGGAAACACCATATATTTT. It encodes CASSLAMGATGNTIYF.

The chain has TRBV4-3 and TRBJ2-1; possibly TRBD2 for D (5 bases). This CDR3 has 17 amino acids. CDR1 and CDR2 from the germline V gene are LGHNA and YSLEER. With 0 bases removed from V and 0 bases from J, the gap between germline ends came to 12 bases. Here the CDR3 DNA reads TGCGCCAGCAGCCAAGAAAGGTTGCGGGCCTCCTACAATGAGCAGTTCTTC. This gives the protein CASSQERLRASYNEQFF.

The chain combines TRBV30 with TRBJ1-1; D is uncertain. Between the trimmed V and J ends, which lost 6 bases and 9 bases, there was a span of 8 bases. The CDR3 covers 9 residues. In germline, CDR1 is GTSNPN, CDR2 SVGIG (reference sequence). This CDR3 is CACGLQAFF. Written as DNA, the CDR3 is TGTGCCTGCGGTTTGCAAGCTTTCTTT.

The chain uses TRBV21-1 and TRBJ1-5; the table calls TRBD1, which could not be checked here. TRBV21-1 is a pseudogene segment. The CDR3 totals 15 residues. CDR3 region: CASSAARDKYQPQHF. DNA for the CDR3: TGTGCCAGCAGCGCCGCCCGGGACAAATATCAGCCCCAGCATTTT.